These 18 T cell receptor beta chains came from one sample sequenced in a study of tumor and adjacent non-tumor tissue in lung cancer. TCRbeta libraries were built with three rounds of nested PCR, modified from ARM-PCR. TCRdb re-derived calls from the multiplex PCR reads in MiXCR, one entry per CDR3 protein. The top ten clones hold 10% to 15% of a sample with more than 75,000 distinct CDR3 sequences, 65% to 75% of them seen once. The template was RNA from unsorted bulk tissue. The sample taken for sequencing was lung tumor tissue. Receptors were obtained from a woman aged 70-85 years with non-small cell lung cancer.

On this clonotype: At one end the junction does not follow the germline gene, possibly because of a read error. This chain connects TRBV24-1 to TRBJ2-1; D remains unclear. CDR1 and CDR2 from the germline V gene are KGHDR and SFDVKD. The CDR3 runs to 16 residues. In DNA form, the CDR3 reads TGTGCCACCAGTTCTCAAAGTATCCGCTCCTACAATGAGCGGTTCTTC. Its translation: CATSSQSIRSYNERFF.

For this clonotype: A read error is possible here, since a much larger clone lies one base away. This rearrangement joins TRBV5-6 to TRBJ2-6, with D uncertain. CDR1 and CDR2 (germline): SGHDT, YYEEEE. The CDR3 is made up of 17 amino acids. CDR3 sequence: CTSSSSPLPSGANVLTF. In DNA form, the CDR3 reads TGTACCAGCAGCTCTTCACCCCTTCCCTCTGGGGCCAACGTCCTGACTTTC.

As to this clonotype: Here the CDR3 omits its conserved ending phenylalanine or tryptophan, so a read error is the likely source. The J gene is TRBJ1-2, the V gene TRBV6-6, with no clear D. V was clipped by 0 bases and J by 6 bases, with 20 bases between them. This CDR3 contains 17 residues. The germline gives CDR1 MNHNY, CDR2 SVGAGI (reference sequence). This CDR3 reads CASSYSIGSREGNGYTL. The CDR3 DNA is TGTGCCAGCAGTTACTCAATCGGATCGCGAGAGGGTAATGGCTACACCCTC.

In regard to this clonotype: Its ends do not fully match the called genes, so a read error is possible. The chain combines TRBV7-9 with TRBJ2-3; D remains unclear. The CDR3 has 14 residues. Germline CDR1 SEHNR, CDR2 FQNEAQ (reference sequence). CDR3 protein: CASSFRPNTDTLYF. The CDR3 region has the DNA TGTGCCAGCAGCTTCCGGCCAAACACGGATACGCTGTATTTT. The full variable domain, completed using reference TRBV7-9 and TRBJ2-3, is DTGVSQNPRHKITKRGQNVTFRCDPISEHNRLYWYRQTLGQGPEFLTYFQNEAQLEKSRLLSDRFSAERPKGSFSTLEIQRTEQGDSAMYLCASSFRPNTDTLYFGPGTRLTVL.

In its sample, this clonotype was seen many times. CDR3: CASSLPGQINYGYTF. CDR3 DNA: TGTGCCAGCAGCCTTCCGGGACAAATTAACTATGGCTACACCTTC. The chain uses TRBV28 and TRBJ1-2; D might be TRBD1 (6 bases). The length of the CDR3 is 15 residues. Deletions cut 6 bases from V and 1 base from J, with 15 bases between. CDR1 MDHEN and CDR2 SYDVKM come from the germline V gene.

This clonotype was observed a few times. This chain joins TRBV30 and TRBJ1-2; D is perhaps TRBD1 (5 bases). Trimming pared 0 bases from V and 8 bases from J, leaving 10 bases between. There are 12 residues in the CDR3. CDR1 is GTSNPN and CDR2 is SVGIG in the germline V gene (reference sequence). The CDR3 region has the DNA TGTGCCTGGAGTGTATCGAAGGGGGGCTACACCTTC. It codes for CAWSVSKGGYTF.

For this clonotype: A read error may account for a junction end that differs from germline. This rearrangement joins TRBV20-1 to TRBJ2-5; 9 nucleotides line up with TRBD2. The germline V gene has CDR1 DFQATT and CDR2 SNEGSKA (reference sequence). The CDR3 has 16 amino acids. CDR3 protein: CSALQREDMIQETQYF. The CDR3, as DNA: TGTAGTGCCTTGCAGCGGGAGGACATGATCCAAGAGACCCAGTACTTC.

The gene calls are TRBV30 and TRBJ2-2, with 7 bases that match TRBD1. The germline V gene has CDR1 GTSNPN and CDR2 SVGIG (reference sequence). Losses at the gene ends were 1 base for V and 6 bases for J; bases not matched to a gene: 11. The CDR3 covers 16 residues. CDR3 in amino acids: CAWSAGQLSLAGELFF. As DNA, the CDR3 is TGTGCCTGGAGTGCGGGACAGCTTAGTTTGGCCGGGGAGCTGTTTTTT.

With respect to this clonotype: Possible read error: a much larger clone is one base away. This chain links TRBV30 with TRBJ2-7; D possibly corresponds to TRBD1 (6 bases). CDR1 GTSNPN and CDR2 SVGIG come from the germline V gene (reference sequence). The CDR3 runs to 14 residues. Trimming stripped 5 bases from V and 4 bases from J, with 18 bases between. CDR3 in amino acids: CAWRTVGSGYEQYF. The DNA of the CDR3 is TGTGCCTGGCGGACAGTGGGATCCGGGTACGAGCAGTACTTC.

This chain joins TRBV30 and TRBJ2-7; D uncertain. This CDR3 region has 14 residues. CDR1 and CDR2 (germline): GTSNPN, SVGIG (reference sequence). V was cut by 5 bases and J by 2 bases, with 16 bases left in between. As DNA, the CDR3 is TGTGCCTGGGGGGATAAGAGAGACACCTACGAGCAGTACTTC. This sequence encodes CAWGDKRDTYEQYF.

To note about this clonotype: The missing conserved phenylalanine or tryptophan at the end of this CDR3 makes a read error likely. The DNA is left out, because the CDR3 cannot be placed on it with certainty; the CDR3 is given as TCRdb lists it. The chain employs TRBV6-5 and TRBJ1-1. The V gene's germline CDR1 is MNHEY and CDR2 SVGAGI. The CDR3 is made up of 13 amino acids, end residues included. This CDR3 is CASSYSSERGTFS.

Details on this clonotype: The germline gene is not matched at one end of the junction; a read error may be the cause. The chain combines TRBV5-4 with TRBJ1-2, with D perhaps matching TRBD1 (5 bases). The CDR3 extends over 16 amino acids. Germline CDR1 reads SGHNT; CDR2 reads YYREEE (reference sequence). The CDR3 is CAGSFLAEGLIYGYTF. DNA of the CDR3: TGTGCCGGCAGCTTTCTTGCGGAGGGACTGATCTATGGCTACACCTTC.

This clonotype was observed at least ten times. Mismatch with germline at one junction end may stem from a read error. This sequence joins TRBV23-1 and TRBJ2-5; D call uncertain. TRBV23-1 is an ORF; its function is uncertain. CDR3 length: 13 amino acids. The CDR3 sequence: CASSLSPQETQYF. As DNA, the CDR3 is TGTGCCAGCAGTTTATCACCACAAGAGACCCAGTACTTC.

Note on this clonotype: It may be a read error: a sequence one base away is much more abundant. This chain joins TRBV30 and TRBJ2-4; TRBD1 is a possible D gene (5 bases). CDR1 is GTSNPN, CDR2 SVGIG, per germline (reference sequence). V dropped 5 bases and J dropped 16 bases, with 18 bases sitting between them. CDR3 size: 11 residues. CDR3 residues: CAWGAGQFEYF. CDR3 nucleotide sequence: TGTGCCTGGGGGGCAGGGCAGTTCGAATACTTC.

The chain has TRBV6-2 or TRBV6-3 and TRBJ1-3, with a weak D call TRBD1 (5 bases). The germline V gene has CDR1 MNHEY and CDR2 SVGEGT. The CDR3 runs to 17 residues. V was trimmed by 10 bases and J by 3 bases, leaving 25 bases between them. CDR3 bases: TGTGCCACTAGATCTGATTTGATGGGGCGCCATGGAAACACCATATATTTT. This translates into CATRSDLMGRHGNTIYF.

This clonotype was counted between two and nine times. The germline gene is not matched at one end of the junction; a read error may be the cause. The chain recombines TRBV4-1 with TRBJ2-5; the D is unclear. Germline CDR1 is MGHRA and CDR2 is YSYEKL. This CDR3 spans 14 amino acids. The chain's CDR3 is CASSQDVKQETQYF. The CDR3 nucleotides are TGCGCCAGTAGCCAAGATGTCAAACAAGAGACCCAGTACTTC.

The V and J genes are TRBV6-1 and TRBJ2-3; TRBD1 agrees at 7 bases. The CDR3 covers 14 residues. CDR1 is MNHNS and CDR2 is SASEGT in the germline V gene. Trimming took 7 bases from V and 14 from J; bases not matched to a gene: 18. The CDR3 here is CASTVTGLTDTLYF. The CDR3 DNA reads TGTGCCAGCACTGTGACAGGGCTGACAGATACGTTGTATTTT.

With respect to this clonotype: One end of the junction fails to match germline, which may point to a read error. CDR3 in DNA: TGCAGTGCTAGAGACCCCGGGACTAGGGGAAGCTCCAGCGAGCAGTACTTT. This gives the protein CSARDPGTRGSSSEQYF. The rearrangement joins TRBV20-1 to TRBJ2-7; 8 nucleotides agree with TRBD2. Germline-derived CDR1 and CDR2 are DFQATT and SNEGSKA (reference sequence). CDR3 size: 17 residues.